This T cell receptor (beta chain) emerged from a study of T cell changes during pregnancy in multiple sclerosis. With V trimmed by 3 bases and J by 0 bases, 9 bases remained unmatched. This CDR3 has 17 amino acids. Germline values: CDR1 SGHRS, CDR2 YFSETQ. Repertoires were generated with immunoSEQ multiplex PCR, while TCRdb's copy carries only in-frame clones and drops some. The profile shows roughly 70,000 clones, approximately 92% of them singletons. The TCR sequence derives from a female donor in good health, enrolled as a control in a pregnancy study. Sequenced here: peripheral blood, sampled in the third trimester of pregnancy. The chain joins TRBV5-1 to TRBJ2-7; 10 bases agree with TRBD2. The CDR3 DNA reads TGCGCCAGCAGCTGGGACACTCCTAGCGGGAGCTCCTACGAGCAGTACTTC. This encodes CASSWDTPSGSSYEQYF. The full variable domain, in which reference TRBV5-1 and TRBJ2-7 provide the parts outside the CDR3, is KAGVTQTPRYLIKTRGQQVTLSCSPISGHRSVSWYQQTPGQGLQFLFEYFSETQRNKGNFPGRFSGRQFSNSRSEMNVSTLELGDSALYLCASSWDTPSGSSYEQYFGPGTRLTVT.